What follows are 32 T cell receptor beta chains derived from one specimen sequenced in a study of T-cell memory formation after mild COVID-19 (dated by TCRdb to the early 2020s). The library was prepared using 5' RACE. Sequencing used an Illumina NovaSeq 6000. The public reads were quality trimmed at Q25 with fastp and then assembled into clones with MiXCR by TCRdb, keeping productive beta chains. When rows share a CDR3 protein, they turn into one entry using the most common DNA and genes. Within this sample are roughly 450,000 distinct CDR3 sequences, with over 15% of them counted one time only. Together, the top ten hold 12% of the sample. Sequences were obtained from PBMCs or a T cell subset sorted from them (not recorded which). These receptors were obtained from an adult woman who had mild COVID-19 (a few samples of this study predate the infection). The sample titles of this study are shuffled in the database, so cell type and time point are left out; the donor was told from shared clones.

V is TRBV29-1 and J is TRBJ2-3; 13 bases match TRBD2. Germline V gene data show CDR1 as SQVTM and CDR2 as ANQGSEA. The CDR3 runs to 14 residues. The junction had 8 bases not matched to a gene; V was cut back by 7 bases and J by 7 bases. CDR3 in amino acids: CSAGLAGEMYTQYF. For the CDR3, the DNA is TGCAGCGCCGGACTAGCGGGAGAAATGTATACGCAGTATTTT.

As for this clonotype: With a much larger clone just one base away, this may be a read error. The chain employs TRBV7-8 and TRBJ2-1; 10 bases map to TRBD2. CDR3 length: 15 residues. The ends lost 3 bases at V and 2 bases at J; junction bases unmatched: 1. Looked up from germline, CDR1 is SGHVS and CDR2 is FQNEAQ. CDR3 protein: CASSFSGGTYNEQFF. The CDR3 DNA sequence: TGTGCCAGCAGCTTTAGCGGGGGGACCTACAATGAGCAGTTCTTC.

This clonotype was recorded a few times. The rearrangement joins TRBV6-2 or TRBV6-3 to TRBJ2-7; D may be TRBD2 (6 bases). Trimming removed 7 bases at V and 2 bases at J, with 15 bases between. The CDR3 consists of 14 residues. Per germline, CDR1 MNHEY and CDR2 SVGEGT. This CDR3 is CASTDGSSPYEQYF. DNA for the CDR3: TGTGCCAGCACAGACGGGAGTTCCCCCTACGAGCAGTACTTC.

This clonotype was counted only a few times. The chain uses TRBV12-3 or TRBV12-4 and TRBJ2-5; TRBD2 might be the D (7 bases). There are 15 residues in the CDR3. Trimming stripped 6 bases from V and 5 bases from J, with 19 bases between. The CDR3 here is CASSSRGGGRETQYF. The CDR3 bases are TGTGCCAGCAGCTCGCGGGGCGGGGGCAGGGAGACCCAGTACTTC.

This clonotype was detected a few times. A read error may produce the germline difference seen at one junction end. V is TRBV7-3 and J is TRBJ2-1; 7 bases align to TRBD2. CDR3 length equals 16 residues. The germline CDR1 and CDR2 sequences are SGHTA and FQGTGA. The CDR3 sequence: CPSSSGGAGLYNEQFF. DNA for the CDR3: TGTCCCAGCAGCTCAGGAGGAGCGGGATTATACAATGAGCAGTTCTTC. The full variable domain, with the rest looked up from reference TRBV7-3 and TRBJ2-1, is GAGVSQTPSNKVTEKGKYVELRCDPISGHTALYWYRQSLGQGPEFLIYFQGTGAADDSGLPNDRFFAVRPEGSVSTLKIQRTERGDSAVYLCPSSSGGAGLYNEQFFGPGTRLTVL.

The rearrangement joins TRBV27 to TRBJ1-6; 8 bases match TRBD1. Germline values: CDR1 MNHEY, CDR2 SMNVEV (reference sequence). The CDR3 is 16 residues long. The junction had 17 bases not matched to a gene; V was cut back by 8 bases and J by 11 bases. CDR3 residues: CASQSTGAVGTAPLHF. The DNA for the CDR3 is TGTGCCAGCCAGTCGACAGGGGCCGTGGGTACGGCACCCCTCCACTTT.

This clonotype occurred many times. CDR3 in DNA: TGTGCCAGCTCACCAGGACGGAGCACAGATACGCAGTATTTT. Translation: CASSPGRSTDTQYF. V usage is TRBV18 and J usage is TRBJ2-3; the D is unclear. Trimming stripped 2 bases from V and 0 bases from J, with 6 bases between. There are 14 residues in the CDR3. CDR1 KGHSH and CDR2 LQKENI come from the germline V gene.

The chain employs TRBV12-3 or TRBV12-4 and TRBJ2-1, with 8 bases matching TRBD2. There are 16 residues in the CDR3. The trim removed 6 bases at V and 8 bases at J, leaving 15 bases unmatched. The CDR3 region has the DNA TGTGCCAGCAGCTATCAACGGGGGGGGCTTCTGGATGAGCAGTTCTTC. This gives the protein CASSYQRGGLLDEQFF.

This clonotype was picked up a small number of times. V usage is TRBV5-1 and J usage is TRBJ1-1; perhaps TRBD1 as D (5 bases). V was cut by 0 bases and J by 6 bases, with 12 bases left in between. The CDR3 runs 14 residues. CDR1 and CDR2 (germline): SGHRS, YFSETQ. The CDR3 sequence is CASSLDPGRPEAFF. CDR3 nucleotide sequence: TGCGCCAGCAGCTTGGACCCGGGACGGCCTGAAGCTTTCTTT.

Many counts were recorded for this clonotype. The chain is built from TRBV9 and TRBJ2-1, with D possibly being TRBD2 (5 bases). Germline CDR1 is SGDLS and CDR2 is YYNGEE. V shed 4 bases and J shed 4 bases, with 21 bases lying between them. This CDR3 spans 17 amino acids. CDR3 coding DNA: TGTGCCAGCAGCCACAATCCAGCGGTAGGATTATACAATGAGCAGTTCTTC. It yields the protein CASSHNPAVGLYNEQFF.

CDR3 nucleotides: TGTGCCAGCAGGCAGAGTAGGGTTCCTAGCACAGATACGCAGTATTTT. Protein: CASRQSRVPSTDTQYF. The rearrangement links TRBV6-5 to TRBJ2-3; D is ambiguous. This CDR3 contains 16 residues. Trimming pared 6 bases from V and 0 bases from J, leaving 16 bases between. The germline V gene has CDR1 MNHEY and CDR2 SVGAGI.

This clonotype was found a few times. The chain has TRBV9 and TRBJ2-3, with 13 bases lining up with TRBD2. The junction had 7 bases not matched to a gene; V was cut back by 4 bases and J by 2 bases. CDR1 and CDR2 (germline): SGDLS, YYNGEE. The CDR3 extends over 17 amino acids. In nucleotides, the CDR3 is TGTGCCAGCAGCCCCCGGGGACTAGCGGGATTCACAGATACGCAGTATTTT. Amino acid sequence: CASSPRGLAGFTDTQYF.

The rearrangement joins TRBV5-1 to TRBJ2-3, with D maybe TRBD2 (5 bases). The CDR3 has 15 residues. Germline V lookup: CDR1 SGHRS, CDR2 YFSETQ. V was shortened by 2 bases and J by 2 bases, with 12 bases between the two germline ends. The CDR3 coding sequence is TGCGCCAGCAGCTTTCGAAGGGAGTACACAGATACGCAGTATTTT. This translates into CASSFRREYTDTQYF. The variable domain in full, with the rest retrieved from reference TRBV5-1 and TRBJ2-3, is KAGVTQTPRYLIKTRGQQVTLSCSPISGHRSVSWYQQTPGQGLQFLFEYFSETQRNKGNFPGRFSGRQFSNSRSEMNVSTLELGDSALYLCASSFRREYTDTQYFGPGTRLTVL.

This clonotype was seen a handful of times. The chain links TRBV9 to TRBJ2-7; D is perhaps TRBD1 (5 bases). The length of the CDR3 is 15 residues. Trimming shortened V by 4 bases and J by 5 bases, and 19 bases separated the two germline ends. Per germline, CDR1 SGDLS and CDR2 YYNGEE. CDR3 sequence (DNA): TGTGCCAGCAGCACCAAAGCAGGGCGAACCCACGAGCAGTACTTC. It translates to CASSTKAGRTHEQYF.

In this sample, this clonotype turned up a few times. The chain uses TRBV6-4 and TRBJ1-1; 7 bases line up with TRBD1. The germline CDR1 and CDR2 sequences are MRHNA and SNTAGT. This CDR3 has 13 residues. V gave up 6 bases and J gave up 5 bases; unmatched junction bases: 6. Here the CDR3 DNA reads TGTGCCAGCAGGACAGGGTGGAGGACTGAAGCTTTCTTT. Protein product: CASRTGWRTEAFF.

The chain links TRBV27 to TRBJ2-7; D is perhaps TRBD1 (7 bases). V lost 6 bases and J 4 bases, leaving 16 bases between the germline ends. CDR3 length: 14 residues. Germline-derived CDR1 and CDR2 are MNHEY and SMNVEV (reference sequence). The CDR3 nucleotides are TGTGCCAGCAGGAGGACAGGCCGGGGGTACGAGCAGTACTTC. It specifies CASRRTGRGYEQYF.

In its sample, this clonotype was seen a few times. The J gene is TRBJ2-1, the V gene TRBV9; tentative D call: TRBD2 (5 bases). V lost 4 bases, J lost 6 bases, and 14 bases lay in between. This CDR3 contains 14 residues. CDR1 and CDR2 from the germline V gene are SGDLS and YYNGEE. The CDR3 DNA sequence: TGTGCCAGCAGCACCGGGAACCTAGCCAATGAGCAGTTCTTC. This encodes CASSTGNLANEQFF.

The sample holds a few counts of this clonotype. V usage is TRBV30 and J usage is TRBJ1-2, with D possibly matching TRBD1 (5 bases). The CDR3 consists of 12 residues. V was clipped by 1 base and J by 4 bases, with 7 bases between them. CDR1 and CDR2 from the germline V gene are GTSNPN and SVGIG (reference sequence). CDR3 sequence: CAWSAGPYGYTF. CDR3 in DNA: TGTGCCTGGAGTGCGGGGCCCTATGGCTACACCTTC. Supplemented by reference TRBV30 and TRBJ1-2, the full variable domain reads SQTIHQWPATLVQPVGSPLSLECTVEGTSNPNLYWYRQAAGRGLQLLFYSVGIGQISSEVPQNLSASRPQDRQFILSSKKLLLSDSGFYLCAWSAGPYGYTFGSGTRLTVV.

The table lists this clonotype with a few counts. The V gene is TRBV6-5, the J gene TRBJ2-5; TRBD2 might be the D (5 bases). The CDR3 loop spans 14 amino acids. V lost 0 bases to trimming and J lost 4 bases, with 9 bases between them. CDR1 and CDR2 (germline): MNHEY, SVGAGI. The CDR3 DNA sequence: TGTGCCAGCAGTTACTCCAATGCGGGAGAGACCCAGTACTTC. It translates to CASSYSNAGETQYF.

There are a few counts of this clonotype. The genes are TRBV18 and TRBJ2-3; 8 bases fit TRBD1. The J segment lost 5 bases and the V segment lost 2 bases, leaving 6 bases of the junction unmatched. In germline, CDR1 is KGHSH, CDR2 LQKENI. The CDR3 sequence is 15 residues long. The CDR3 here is CASSPGQGSGDTQYF. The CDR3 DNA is TGTGCCAGCTCACCAGGACAGGGCAGTGGAGATACGCAGTATTTT.

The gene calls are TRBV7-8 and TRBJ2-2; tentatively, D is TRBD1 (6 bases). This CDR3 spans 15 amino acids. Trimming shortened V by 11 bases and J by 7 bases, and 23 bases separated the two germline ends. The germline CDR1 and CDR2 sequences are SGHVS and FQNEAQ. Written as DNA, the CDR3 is TGTGCCCTAAAGAGGGCCAGGGGCGAAATCGGGGAGCTGTTTTTT. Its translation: CALKRARGEIGELFF.

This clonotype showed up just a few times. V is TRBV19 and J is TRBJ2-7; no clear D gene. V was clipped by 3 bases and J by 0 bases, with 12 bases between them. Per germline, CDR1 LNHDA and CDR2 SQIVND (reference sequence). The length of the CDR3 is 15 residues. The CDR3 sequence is CASSIRAISSYEQYF. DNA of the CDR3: TGTGCCAGTAGTATCCGGGCCATCTCCTCCTACGAGCAGTACTTC. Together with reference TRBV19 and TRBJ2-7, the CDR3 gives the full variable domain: DGGITQSPKYLFRKEGQNVTLSCEQNLNHDAMYWYRQDPGQGLRLIYYSQIVNDFQKGDIAEGYSVSREKKESFPLTVTSAQKNPTAFYLCASSIRAISSYEQYFGPGTRLTVT.

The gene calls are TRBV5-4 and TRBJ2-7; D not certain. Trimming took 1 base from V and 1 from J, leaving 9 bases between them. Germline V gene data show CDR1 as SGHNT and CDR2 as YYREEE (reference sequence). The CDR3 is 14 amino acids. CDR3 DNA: TGTGCCAGCAGCTTGTTTCCGGGTTCCTACGAGCAGTACTTC. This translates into CASSLFPGSYEQYF.

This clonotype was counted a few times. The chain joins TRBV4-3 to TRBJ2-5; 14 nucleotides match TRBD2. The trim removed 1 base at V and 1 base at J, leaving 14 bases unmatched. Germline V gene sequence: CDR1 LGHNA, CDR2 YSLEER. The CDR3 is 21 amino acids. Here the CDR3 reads CASSQGTGTSGRRLPQETQYF. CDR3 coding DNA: TGCGCCAGCAGCCAAGGGACGGGGACTAGCGGGAGACGCCTACCCCAAGAGACCCAGTACTTC.

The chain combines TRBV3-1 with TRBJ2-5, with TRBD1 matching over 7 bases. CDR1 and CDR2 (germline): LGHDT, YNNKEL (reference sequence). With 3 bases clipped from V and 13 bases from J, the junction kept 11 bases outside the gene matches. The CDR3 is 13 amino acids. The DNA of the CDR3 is TGTGCCAGCAGCCAGCGAGGGACAGAACGCCTGTACTTC. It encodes CASSQRGTERLYF.

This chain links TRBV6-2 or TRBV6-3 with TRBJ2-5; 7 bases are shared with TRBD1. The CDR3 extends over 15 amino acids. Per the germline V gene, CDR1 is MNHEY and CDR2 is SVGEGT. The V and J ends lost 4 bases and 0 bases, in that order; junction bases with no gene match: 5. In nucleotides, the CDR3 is TGTGCCAGCAGTTCTAACAGGGGTCACCAAGAGACCCAGTACTTC. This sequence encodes CASSSNRGHQETQYF.

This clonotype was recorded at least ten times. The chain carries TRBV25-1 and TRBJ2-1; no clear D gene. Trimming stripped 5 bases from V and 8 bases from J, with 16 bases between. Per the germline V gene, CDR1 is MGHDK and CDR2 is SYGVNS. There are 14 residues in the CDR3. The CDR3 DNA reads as TGTGCCAGCAGTTGGTTGACCGTTACCGATGAGCAGTTCTTC. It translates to CASSWLTVTDEQFF. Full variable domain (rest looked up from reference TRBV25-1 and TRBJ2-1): EADIYQTPRYLVIGTGKKITLECSQTMGHDKMYWYQQDPGMELHLIHYSYGVNSTEKGDLSSESTVSRIRTEHFPLTLESARPSHTSQYLCASSWLTVTDEQFFGPGTRLTVL.

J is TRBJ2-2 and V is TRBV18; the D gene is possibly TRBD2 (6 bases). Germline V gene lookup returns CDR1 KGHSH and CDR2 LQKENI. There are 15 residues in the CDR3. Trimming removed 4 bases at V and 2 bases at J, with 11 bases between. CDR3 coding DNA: TGTGCCAGCTCACACGGGCGGGATAACACCGGGGAGCTGTTTTTT. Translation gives CASSHGRDNTGELFF.

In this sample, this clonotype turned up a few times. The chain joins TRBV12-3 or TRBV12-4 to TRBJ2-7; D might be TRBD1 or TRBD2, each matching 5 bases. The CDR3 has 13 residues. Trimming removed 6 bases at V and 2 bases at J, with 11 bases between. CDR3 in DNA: TGTGCCAGCAGACCCGGGACGACCTACGAGCAGTACTTC. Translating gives CASRPGTTYEQYF.

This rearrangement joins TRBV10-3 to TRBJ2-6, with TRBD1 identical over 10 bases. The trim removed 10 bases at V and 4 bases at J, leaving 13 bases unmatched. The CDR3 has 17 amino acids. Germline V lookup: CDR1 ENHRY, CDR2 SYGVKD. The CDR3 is CATGVTGGASGANVLTF. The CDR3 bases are TGTGCCACCGGGGTGACAGGGGGCGCATCGGGGGCCAACGTCCTGACTTTC.

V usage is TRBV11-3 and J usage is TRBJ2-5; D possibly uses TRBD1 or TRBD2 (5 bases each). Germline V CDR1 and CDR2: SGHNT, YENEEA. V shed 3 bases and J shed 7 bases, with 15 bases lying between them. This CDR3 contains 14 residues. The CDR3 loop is CASSLGPSEGTQYF. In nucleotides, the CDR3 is TGTGCCAGCAGCTTGGGACCATCGGAAGGGACCCAGTACTTC.

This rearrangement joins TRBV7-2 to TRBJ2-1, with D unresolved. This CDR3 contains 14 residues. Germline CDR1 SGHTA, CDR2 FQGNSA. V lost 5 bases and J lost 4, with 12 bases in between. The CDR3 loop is CASSPPGWYNEQFF. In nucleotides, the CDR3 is TGTGCCAGCAGCCCCCCCGGGTGGTACAATGAGCAGTTCTTC.